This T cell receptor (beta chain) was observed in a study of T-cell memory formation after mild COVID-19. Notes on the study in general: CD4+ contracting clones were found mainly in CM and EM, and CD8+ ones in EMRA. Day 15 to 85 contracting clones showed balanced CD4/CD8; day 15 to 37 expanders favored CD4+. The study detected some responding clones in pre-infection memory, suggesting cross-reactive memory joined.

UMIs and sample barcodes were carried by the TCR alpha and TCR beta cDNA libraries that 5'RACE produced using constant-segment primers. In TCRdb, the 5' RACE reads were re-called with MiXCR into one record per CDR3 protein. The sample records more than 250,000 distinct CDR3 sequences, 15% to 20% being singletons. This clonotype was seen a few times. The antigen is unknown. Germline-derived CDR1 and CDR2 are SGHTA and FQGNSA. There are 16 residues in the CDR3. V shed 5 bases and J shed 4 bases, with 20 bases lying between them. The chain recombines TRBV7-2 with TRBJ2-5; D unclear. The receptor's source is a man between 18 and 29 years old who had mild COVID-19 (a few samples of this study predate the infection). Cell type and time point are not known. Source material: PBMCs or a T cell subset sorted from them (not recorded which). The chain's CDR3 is CASSPARSVLGETQYF. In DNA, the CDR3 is TGTGCCAGCAGCCCAGCCCGGTCGGTTTTGGGAGAGACCCAGTACTTC.